Presented here are 27 T cell receptor beta chains from one specimen sequenced in a study of blood T cell repertoires in COVID-19. Measured with immunoSEQ multiplex PCR; TCRdb has only the in-frame clones, and not every one. The sample shows some 230,000 clones, 70% to 90% of them seen only once. Material: peripheral blood. These receptors all stem from a middle-aged man with acute or convalescent COVID-19.

This chain uses TRBV5-1 with TRBJ2-1; D possibly corresponds to TRBD1 (5 bases). The CDR3 sequence is 19 residues long. From germline, CDR1 is SGHRS and CDR2 YFSETQ. Trimming cost V 0 bases and J 0 bases, with 19 bases left between them. The CDR3 bases are TGCGCCAGCAGCTTGGCCCTAGACAGATTTGCGAGCTCCTACAATGAGCAGTTCTTC. Encoded protein: CASSLALDRFASSYNEQFF.

This rearrangement joins TRBV6-5 to TRBJ2-2; 8 bases agree with TRBD2. Germline V CDR1 and CDR2: MNHEY, SVGAGI. This CDR3 is built from 14 residues. Losses at the gene ends were 8 bases for V and 6 bases for J; bases not matched to a gene: 8. The DNA of the CDR3 is TGTGCCAGCGGCCCCCGCGGGGGGCCCGGGGAGCTGTTTTTT. Translating gives CASGPRGGPGELFF.

The chain carries TRBV7-9 and TRBJ2-1; 13 nucleotides align to TRBD2. Unmatched junction bases numbered 5, after V lost 5 bases and J lost 4 bases. CDR1 and CDR2 (germline): SEHNR, FQNEAQ (reference sequence). This CDR3 comprises 16 residues. Written as DNA, the CDR3 is TGTGCCAGCAGCCCCGGGACTAGCGGGGCTTACAATGAGCAGTTCTTC. Its translation: CASSPGTSGAYNEQFF.

This rearrangement joins TRBV3-1 (or the pseudogene TRBV3-2) to TRBJ1-1, with TRBD1 as a possible D gene (5 bases). This CDR3 contains 14 residues. V gave up 0 bases and J gave up 7 bases, with 12 bases separating them. Looked up from germline, CDR1 is LGHDT and CDR2 is YNNKEL (reference sequence). CDR3 protein: CASSQDLGQREAFF. Here the CDR3 DNA reads TGTGCCAGCAGCCAAGATCTTGGACAACGTGAAGCTTTCTTT.

Of note for this clone: Other DNA sequences within the sample encode an identical CDR3. The J gene is TRBJ1-2, the V gene TRBV5-1; no firm D call. The CDR3 length is 13 residues. The germline V gene encodes CDR1 SGHRS and CDR2 YFSETQ. V was trimmed by 4 bases and J by 3 bases, leaving 10 bases between them. This chain's CDR3 is CASSPGGDYGYTF. The CDR3 DNA reads as TGCGCCAGCAGCCCCGGCGGGGACTATGGCTACACCTTC.

The chain has TRBV29-1 and TRBJ1-3; tentatively, D is TRBD1 (6 bases). Per germline, CDR1 SQVTM and CDR2 ANQGSEA. The CDR3 sequence is 14 residues long. Trimming removed 7 bases at V and 2 bases at J, with 15 bases between. CDR3 protein: CSGVTGTTGNTIYF. The CDR3 bases are TGCAGCGGGGTCACCGGGACAACTGGAAACACCATATATTTT.

The chain couples TRBV7-3 to TRBJ1-1, with 8 bases lining up with TRBD1. Germline-derived CDR1 and CDR2 are SGHTA and FQGTGA. The CDR3 covers 17 residues. The J segment lost 0 bases and the V segment lost 5 bases, leaving 11 bases of the junction unmatched. The CDR3 DNA reads TGTGCCAGCAGCAAATCAGGGGGCTCGGCGATGAACACTGAAGCTTTCTTT. Amino acids: CASSKSGGSAMNTEAFF. The complete variable domain, with remaining parts taken from reference TRBV7-3 and TRBJ1-1, reads GAGVSQTPSNKVTEKGKYVELRCDPISGHTALYWYRQSLGQGPEFLIYFQGTGAADDSGLPNDRFFAVRPEGSVSTLKIQRTERGDSAVYLCASSKSGGSAMNTEAFFGQGTRLTVV.

V gene TRBV29-1 combines with J gene TRBJ1-1; 8 nucleotides line up with TRBD1. V lost 2 bases to trimming and J lost 1 base; unmatched junction nucleotides: 0. The CDR3 sequence is 13 residues long. Per germline, CDR1 SQVTM and CDR2 ANQGSEA. The CDR3 here is CSVETGGNTEAFF. The DNA of the CDR3 is TGCAGCGTTGAAACAGGGGGGAACACTGAAGCTTTCTTT.

This chain uses TRBV28 with TRBJ2-6; D might be TRBD1 (6 bases). The CDR3 is 17 residues long. V lost 2 bases and J lost 4, with 15 bases in between. Germline lookup yields CDR1 MDHEN and CDR2 SYDVKM. The DNA of the CDR3 is TGTGCCAGCAGTTTAATCAGGGGATCAGTGGGGGCCAACGTCCTGACTTTC. Protein: CASSLIRGSVGANVLTF. Looking up the rest from reference TRBV28 and TRBJ2-6 gives the full variable domain: DVKVTQSSRYLVKRTGEKVFLECVQDMDHENMFWYRQDPGLGLRLIYFSYDVKMKEKGDIPEGYSVSREKKERFSLILESASTNQTSMYLCASSLIRGSVGANVLTFGAGSRLTVL.

J is TRBJ2-3 and V is TRBV10-3; 11 bases agree with TRBD2. With 5 bases clipped from V and 2 bases from J, the junction kept 3 bases outside the gene matches. CDR3 size: 15 residues. Per germline, CDR1 ENHRY and CDR2 SYGVKD. The CDR3 DNA reads as TGTGCCATCAGTAGACTAGCGGGGCTCACAGATACGCAGTATTTT. It codes for CAISRLAGLTDTQYF.

The chain joins TRBV19 to TRBJ2-2; 7 bases line up with TRBD2. With V trimmed by 5 bases and J by 2 bases, 5 bases remained unmatched. This CDR3 is built from 15 residues. Germline V gene lookup returns CDR1 LNHDA and CDR2 SQIVND (reference sequence). CDR3 in amino acids: CASSRLASNTGELFF. The CDR3 DNA follows: TGTGCCAGTAGTCGACTAGCTTCAAACACCGGGGAGCTGTTTTTT.

V is TRBV6-1 and J is TRBJ2-7; 9 bases match TRBD1. The length of the CDR3 is 15 residues. V was pared by 6 bases and J by 0 bases, with 6 bases of the junction left unmatched. Germline loops: CDR1 MNHNS, CDR2 SASEGT. CDR3 bases: TGTGCCAGCAGCTCCACGGGACAGGGCTCCTACGAGCAGTACTTC. This codes for CASSSTGQGSYEQYF.

This chain uses TRBV11-2 with TRBJ2-3, with 11 bases fitting TRBD2. CDR1 SGHAT and CDR2 FQNNGV come from the germline V gene. Trimming at V came to 10 bases and at J to 7 bases, leaving 13 bases not matched to a gene. This CDR3 is built from 15 residues. CDR3 region: CATLGSGGVPNTQYF. The DNA for the CDR3 is TGTGCCACCCTGGGTAGCGGGGGGGTCCCCAATACGCAGTATTTT.

The V gene is TRBV11-2, the J gene TRBJ2-4; D perhaps matches TRBD2 (6 bases). There are 16 residues in the CDR3. The V gene lost 3 bases and the J gene lost 2 bases, with 14 bases spanning the gap. Germline CDR1 SGHAT, CDR2 FQNNGV. The CDR3 DNA reads as TGTGCCAGCAGCTTTTTTCCTAGCGTCTCCAAAAACATTCAGTACTTC. Amino acid sequence: CASSFFPSVSKNIQYF.

The V gene is TRBV11-2, the J gene TRBJ2-1; 11 bases are a match to TRBD1. Trimming removed 3 bases from V and 4 bases from J; junction bases left unmatched: 5. The CDR3 has 16 amino acids. Germline CDR1 reads SGHAT; CDR2 reads FQNNGV. CDR3 sequence reads: CASSLTGTGGYNEQFF. The CDR3 nucleotides are TGTGCCAGCAGCTTGACCGGGACAGGGGGTTACAATGAGCAGTTCTTC.

This chain uses TRBV5-4 with TRBJ2-4, with a possible D match to TRBD1 (6 bases). The germline V gene has CDR1 SGHNT and CDR2 YYREEE (reference sequence). CDR3 length equals 18 residues. Deletions cut 1 base from V and 0 bases from J, with 17 bases between. CDR3 coding DNA: TGTGCCAGCAGCTTGCGAGGACAGATAGATCTAGCCAAAAACATTCAGTACTTC. Its protein is CASSLRGQIDLAKNIQYF.

The chain employs TRBV5-4 and TRBJ2-7; D remains ambiguous. This CDR3 has 15 amino acids. CDR1 SGHNT and CDR2 YYREEE come from the germline V gene (reference sequence). Trimming pared 0 bases from V and 2 bases from J, leaving 12 bases between. DNA for the CDR3: TGTGCCAGCAGCTTGGAACCGGGTGCCGCCTACGAGCAGTACTTC. This codes for CASSLEPGAAYEQYF.

This clone appeared once. V usage is TRBV30 and J usage is TRBJ1-5; D call uncertain. This CDR3 has 13 residues. V was trimmed by 2 bases and J by 2 bases, leaving 7 bases between them. Germline V CDR1 and CDR2: GTSNPN, SVGIG (reference sequence). In nucleotides, the CDR3 is TGTGCCTGGAGTCCTACAGGCAATCAGCCCCAGCATTTT. Protein product: CAWSPTGNQPQHF.

The chain employs TRBV7-2 and TRBJ2-2, with 12 bases identical to TRBD2. CDR3 length: 19 amino acids. Germline CDR1 SGHTA, CDR2 FQGNSA. V gave up 2 bases and J gave up 6 bases; unmatched junction bases: 13. This CDR3 is CASSLKVGLAGGPSGELFF. CDR3 nucleotide sequence: TGTGCCAGCAGCTTAAAAGTCGGCCTAGCGGGGGGGCCATCCGGGGAGCTGTTTTTT.

The J gene is TRBJ1-4, the V gene TRBV7-9; D is possibly TRBD1 (6 bases). CDR1 is SEHNR, CDR2 FQNEAQ, per germline (reference sequence). V lost 5 bases, J lost 7 bases, and 17 bases lay in between. The length of the CDR3 is 15 residues. CDR3 bases: TGTGCCAGCAGCGGGGGGCTGGCGGGAGCTGAAAAACTGTTTTTT. Its translation is CASSGGLAGAEKLFF.

A word on this clone: At the DNA level, this CDR3 is encoded by other sequences in the same sample as well. V is TRBV19 and J is TRBJ2-7, with D unresolved. This CDR3 is built from 14 residues. Trimming shortened V by 1 base and J by 1 base, and 8 bases separated the two germline ends. The germline gives CDR1 LNHDA, CDR2 SQIVND (reference sequence). The CDR3 sequence: CASSIGGGSYEQYF. CDR3 bases: TGTGCCAGTAGTATAGGAGGCGGTTCCTACGAGCAGTACTTC.

The DNA of the CDR3 is TGTGCCAGCAGCTTAGTCTCGGGGGGAAAAGAGACCCAGTACTTC. This sequence encodes CASSLVSGGKETQYF. The chain couples TRBV7-2 to TRBJ2-5, with 7 bases matching TRBD2. Unmatched junction bases numbered 5, after V lost 1 base and J lost 3 bases. This CDR3 is 15 amino acids long. Germline CDR1 reads SGHTA; CDR2 reads FQGNSA.

The sample holds one count of this clone. The genes are TRBV13 and TRBJ2-1, with TRBD2 matching 8 bases. The CDR3 is 16 residues long. Per germline, CDR1 PRHDT and CDR2 FYEKMQ (reference sequence). Trimming removed 0 bases from V and 5 bases from J; junction bases left unmatched: 6. This CDR3 is CASSLGAGGRNNEQFF. CDR3 sequence (DNA): TGTGCCAGCAGCTTAGGGGCGGGGGGAAGGAACAATGAGCAGTTCTTC.

V and J are TRBV3-1 (or the pseudogene TRBV3-2) and TRBJ1-1; D not resolved. The CDR3 length is 13 residues. The V end lost 3 bases, the J end lost 8 bases, and 13 bases lay between the germline ends. Per the germline V gene, CDR1 is LGHDT and CDR2 is YNNKEL (reference sequence). This chain's CDR3 is CASSQVPGKEAFF. DNA of the CDR3: TGTGCCAGCAGCCAGGTACCGGGTAAGGAAGCTTTCTTT.

This chain links TRBV3-1 (or the pseudogene TRBV3-2) with TRBJ1-6; D remains unclear. Germline loops: CDR1 LGHDT, CDR2 YNNKEL (reference sequence). V was shortened by 1 base and J by 9 bases, with 10 bases between the two germline ends. The CDR3 is 14 residues long. The CDR3 loop reads CASSQGPRGSPLHF. CDR3 nucleotide sequence: TGTGCCAGCAGCCAAGGGCCCCGGGGTTCACCCCTCCACTTT.

This rearrangement joins TRBV2 to TRBJ2-1; D is perhaps TRBD2 (5 bases). Deletions cut 3 bases from V and 0 bases from J, with 9 bases between. The CDR3 has 15 amino acids. Per the germline V gene, CDR1 is SNHLY and CDR2 is FYNNEI. As DNA, the CDR3 is TGTGCCAGCAGTGAGGACTCTCCCTCCTACAATGAGCAGTTCTTC. Amino acids: CASSEDSPSYNEQFF.

This clone occurred a few times. This rearrangement joins TRBV3-1 (or the pseudogene TRBV3-2) to TRBJ1-2; D may be TRBD1 (5 bases). Germline loops: CDR1 LGHDT, CDR2 YNNKEL (reference sequence). CDR3 length: 14 amino acids. V was shortened by 1 base and J by 7 bases, with 13 bases between the two germline ends. CDR3 in DNA: TGTGCCAGCAGCCAAGTGGGGGGGGTTGGTGGCTACACCTTC. It yields the protein CASSQVGGVGGYTF.